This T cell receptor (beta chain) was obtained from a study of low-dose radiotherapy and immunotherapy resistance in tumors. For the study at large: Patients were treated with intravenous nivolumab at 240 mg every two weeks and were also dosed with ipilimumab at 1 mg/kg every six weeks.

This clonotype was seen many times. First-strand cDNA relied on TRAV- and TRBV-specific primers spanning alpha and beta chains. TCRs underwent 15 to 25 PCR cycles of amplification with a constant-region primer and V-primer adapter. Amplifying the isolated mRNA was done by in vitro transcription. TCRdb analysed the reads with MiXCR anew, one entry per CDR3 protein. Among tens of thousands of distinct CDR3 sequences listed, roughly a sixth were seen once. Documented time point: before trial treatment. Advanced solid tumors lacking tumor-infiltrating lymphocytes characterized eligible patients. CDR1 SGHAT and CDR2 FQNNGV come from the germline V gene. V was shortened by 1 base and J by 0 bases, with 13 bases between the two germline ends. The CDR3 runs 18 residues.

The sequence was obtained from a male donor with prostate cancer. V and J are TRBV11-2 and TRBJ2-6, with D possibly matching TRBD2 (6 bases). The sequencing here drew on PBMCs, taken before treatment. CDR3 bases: TGTGCCAGCAGCTTAGGTCAGATAGCGGCCTCTGGGGCCAACGTCCTGACTTTC. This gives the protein CASSLGQIAASGANVLTF.